This T cell receptor (beta chain) was identified in a study of CD4 T cells in relation to SARS-CoV-2 and coronaviruses. About this clone: Its antigen is unknown.

Germline CDR1 is LNHDA and CDR2 is SQIVND (reference sequence). The CDR3 has 14 amino acids. V was shortened by 4 bases and J by 6 bases, with 12 bases between the two germline ends. Method: immunoSEQ multiplex PCR; TCRdb's copy keeps in-frame clones and lacks some. The data show 35,000 to 50,000 clones, roughly 87% seen once. The specimen sequenced was naive CD4+ T cells from PBMCs, cultured in vitro. Subset indicated: naive CD4+ T cells isolated by negative enrichment. The chain uses TRBV19 and TRBJ2-2; D is possibly TRBD1 (6 bases). This TCR was sampled from an adult with COVID-19. The CDR3 bases are TGTGCCAGTAGTACTCGGACAGAGCCCGGGGAGCTGTTTTTT. It yields the protein CASSTRTEPGELFF. The whole variable domain, remainder taken from reference TRBV19 and TRBJ2-2, is DGGITQSPKYLFRKEGQNVTLSCEQNLNHDAMYWYRQDPGQGLRLIYYSQIVNDFQKGDIAEGYSVSREKKESFPLTVTSAQKNPTAFYLCASSTRTEPGELFFGEGSRLTVL.